The sequence of this TCR beta chain was determined in a study of cytomegalovirus exposure and HLA in healthy donors. The primer mix had 60 Vbeta and 13 Jbeta primers. Profiling relied on immunoSEQ multiplex PCR, and the TCRdb table lists in-frame clones only, not all of them. Recorded for this sample: tens of thousands of clones. The CDR3 length is 13 residues. Germline loops: CDR1 LGHNA, CDR2 YNFKEQ. V shed 8 bases and J shed 7 bases, with 17 bases lying between them. This sequence was found in a woman aged 45-59 years in good health and CMV-seropositive. Sequenced material: PBMCs. This chain links TRBV4-2 with TRBJ1-2; a weak D match, TRBD1 (5 bases). The CDR3 sequence: CASGPLDTRGYTF. The CDR3 coding sequence is TGTGCCAGCGGACCCTTGGACACCCGTGGCTACACCTTC.